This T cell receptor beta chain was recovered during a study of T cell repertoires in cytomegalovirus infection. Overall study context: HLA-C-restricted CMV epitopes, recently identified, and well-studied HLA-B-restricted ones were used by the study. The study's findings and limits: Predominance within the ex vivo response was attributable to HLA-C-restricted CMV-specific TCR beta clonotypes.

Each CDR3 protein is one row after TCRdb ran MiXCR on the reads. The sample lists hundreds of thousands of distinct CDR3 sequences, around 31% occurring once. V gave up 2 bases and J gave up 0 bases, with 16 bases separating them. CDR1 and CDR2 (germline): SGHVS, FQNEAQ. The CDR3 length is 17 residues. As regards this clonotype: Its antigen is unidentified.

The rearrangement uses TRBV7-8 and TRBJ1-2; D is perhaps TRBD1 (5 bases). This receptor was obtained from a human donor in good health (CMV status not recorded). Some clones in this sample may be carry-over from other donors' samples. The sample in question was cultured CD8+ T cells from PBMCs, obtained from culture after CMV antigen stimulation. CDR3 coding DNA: TGTGCCAGCAGCTTATGGACAACGGGCGGATCTAACTATGGCTACACCTTC. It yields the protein CASSLWTTGGSNYGYTF.